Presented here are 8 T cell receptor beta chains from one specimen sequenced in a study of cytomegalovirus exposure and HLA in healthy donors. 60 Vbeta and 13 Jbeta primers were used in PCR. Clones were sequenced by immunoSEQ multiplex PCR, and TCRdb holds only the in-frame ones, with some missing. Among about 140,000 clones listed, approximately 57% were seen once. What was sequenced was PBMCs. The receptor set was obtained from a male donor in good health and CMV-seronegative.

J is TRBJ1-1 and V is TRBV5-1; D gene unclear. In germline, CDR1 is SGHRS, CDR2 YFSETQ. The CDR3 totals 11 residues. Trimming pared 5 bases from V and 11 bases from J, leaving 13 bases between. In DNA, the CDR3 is TGCGCCAGCAGAGATGGCGGATCCGCTTTCTTT. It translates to CASRDGGSAFF.

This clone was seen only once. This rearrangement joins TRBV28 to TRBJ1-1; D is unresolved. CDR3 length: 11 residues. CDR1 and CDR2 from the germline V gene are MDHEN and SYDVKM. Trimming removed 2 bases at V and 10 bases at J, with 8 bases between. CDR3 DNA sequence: TGTGCCAGCAGTTTACCGGAGCGAGCTTTCTTT. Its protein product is CASSLPERAFF.

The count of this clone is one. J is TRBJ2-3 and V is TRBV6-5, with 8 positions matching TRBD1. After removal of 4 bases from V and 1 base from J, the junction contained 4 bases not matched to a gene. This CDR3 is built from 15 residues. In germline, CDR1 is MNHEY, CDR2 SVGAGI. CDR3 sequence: CASSSTGEGTDTQYF. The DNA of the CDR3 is TGTGCCAGCAGTTCGACAGGGGAAGGCACAGATACGCAGTATTTT.

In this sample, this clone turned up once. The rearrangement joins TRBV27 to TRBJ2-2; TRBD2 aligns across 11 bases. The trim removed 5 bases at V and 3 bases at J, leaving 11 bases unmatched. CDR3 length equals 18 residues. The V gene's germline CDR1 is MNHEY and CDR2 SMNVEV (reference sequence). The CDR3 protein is CASSSWASGGTYTGELFF. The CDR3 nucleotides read TGTGCCAGCAGTAGTTGGGCTAGCGGGGGGACCTACACCGGGGAGCTGTTTTTT.

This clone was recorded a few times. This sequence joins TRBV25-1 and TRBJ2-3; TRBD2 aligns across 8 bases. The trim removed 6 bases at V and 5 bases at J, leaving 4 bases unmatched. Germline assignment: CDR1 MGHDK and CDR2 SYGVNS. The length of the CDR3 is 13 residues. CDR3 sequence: CASRSGGGDTQYF. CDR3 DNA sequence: TGTGCCAGCAGGAGCGGGGGAGGAGATACGCAGTATTTT. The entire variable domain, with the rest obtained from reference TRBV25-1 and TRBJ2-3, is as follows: EADIYQTPRYLVIGTGKKITLECSQTMGHDKMYWYQQDPGMELHLIHYSYGVNSTEKGDLSSESTVSRIRTEHFPLTLESARPSHTSQYLCASRSGGGDTQYFGPGTRLTVL.

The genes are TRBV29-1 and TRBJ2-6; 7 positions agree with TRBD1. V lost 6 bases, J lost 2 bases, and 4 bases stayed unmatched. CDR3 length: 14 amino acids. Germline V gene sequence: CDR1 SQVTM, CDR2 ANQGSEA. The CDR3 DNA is TGCAGCGTAAAAACAGGGGCTGGGGCCAACGTCCTGACTTTC. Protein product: CSVKTGAGANVLTF.

In DNA form, the CDR3 reads TGTGCCAGTAGCAATAGCGGGGGCGCACAAAACATTCAGTACTTC. Translation: CASSNSGGAQNIQYF. The gene calls are TRBV19 and TRBJ2-4, with 9 bases lining up with TRBD2. CDR3 size: 15 residues. Per the germline V gene, CDR1 is LNHDA and CDR2 is SQIVND (reference sequence). V was clipped by 6 bases and J by 5 bases; unmatched bases: 8. The whole variable domain, filled in from reference TRBV19 and TRBJ2-4, reads DGGITQSPKYLFRKEGQNVTLSCEQNLNHDAMYWYRQDPGQGLRLIYYSQIVNDFQKGDIAEGYSVSREKKESFPLTVTSAQKNPTAFYLCASSNSGGAQNIQYFGAGTRLSVL.

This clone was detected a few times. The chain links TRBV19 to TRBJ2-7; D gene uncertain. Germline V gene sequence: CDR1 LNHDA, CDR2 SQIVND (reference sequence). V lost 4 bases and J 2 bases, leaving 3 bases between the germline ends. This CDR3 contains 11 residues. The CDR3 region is CASSTAYEQYF. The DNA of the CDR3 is TGTGCCAGTAGTACCGCCTACGAGCAGTACTTC.